Reported below is one TCR beta chain. The entry originates in a study of blood T cell repertoires in COVID-19. Across the whole study: Sites in the United States, Italy and Spain provided acute and convalescent COVID-19 samples. PBMCs, B-cell-depleted T cells, or T cells provided the cDNA or gDNA that made up the material.

Authors' data handling: Reference gene primers were amplified, and this amplification served to estimate nucleated cell counts. Only in-frame clones appear in the TCRdb table, and some are missing; sequencing was by immunoSEQ multiplex PCR. That table is the source of V, J and clone size, and D and trimming were worked out from the DNA. In the table there are a few hundred thousand clones, more than 65% of which are singletons. The germline gives CDR1 LGHNA, CDR2 YSLEER. This CDR3 region has 18 residues. Unmatched junction bases numbered 13, after V lost 1 base and J lost 5 bases. The material sequenced was peripheral blood. The chain has TRBV4-3 and TRBJ2-2; TRBD1 matches at 7 bases. The TCR originated in a woman under 30 with acute or convalescent COVID-19. CDR3 protein: CASSQGFADRVWTGELFF. DNA of the CDR3: TGCGCCAGCAGCCAAGGTTTCGCCGACAGGGTGTGGACCGGGGAGCTGTTTTTT.